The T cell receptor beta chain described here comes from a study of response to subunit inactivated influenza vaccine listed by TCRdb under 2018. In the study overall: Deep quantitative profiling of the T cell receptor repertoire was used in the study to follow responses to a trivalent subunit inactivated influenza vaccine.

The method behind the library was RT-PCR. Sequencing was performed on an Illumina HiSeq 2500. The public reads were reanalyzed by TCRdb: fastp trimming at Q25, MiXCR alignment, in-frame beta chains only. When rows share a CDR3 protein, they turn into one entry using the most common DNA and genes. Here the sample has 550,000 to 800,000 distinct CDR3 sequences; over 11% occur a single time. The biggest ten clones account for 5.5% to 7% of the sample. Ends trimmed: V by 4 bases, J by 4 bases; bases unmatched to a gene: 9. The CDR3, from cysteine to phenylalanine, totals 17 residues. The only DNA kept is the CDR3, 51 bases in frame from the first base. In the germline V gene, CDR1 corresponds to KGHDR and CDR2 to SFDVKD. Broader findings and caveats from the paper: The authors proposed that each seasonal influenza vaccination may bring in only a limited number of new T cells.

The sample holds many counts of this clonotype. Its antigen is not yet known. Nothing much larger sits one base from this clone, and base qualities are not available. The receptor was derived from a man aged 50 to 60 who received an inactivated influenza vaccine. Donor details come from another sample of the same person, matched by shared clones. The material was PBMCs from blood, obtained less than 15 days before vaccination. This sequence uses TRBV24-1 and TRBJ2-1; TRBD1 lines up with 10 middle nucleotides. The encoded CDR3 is CATSDSDRGPRYNEQFF. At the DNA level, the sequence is TGTGCCACCAGTGACTCAGACAGGGGGCCGAGGTACAATGAGCAGTTCTTC.